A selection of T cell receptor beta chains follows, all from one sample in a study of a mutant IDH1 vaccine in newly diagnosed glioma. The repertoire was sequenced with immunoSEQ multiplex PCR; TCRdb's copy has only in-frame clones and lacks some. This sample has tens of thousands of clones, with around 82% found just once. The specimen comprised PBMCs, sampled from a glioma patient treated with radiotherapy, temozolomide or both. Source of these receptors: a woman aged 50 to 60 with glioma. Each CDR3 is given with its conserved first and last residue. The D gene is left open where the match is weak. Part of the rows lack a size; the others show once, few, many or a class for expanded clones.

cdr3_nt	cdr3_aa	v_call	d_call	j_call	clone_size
TGTGCCAGCAGCTCCCTGCAGGTGTCAGGGTTTAATTCACCCCTCCACTTT	CASSSLQVSGFNSPLHF	TRBV5-6	-	TRBJ1-6	-
TGTGCCAGCAGCCCCAGCCGAGACTCCTACAATGAGCAGTTCTTC	CASSPSRDSYNEQFF	TRBV7-2	-	TRBJ2-1	-
TGTGCCAGCAGCTCGTCCGACAGGTCCCAGCCCCAGCATTTT	CASSSSDRSQPQHF	TRBV7-8	-	TRBJ1-5	-
TGCAGCGTTGAAGCAGTTGATACGCAGTATTTT	CSVEAVDTQYF	TRBV29-1	-	TRBJ2-3	-
TGTGCTAGTGGTTTGGGACAGCATGGGGACACTGAAGCTTTCTTT	CASGLGQHGDTEAFF	TRBV12-5	-	TRBJ1-1	-
TGTGCCAGCAGTGTTTCACAGGGGGCGTCATACTACGAGCAGTACTTC	CASSVSQGASYYEQYF	TRBV27	TRBD1	TRBJ2-7	-
TGTGCCAGCAGCCAGGAGGTCGGGGAGCTGTTTTTT	CASSQEVGELFF	TRBV5-4	-	TRBJ2-2	once
TGTGCCAGCTCACCGAACACCGGGGAGCTGTTTTTT	CASSPNTGELFF	TRBV18	-	TRBJ2-2	once
TGCGCCAGCAGCTTGGAATCTGGGGGAGTCGGGACCCAGTACTTC	CASSLESGGVGTQYF	TRBV5-1	-	TRBJ2-5	-
TGTGCCAGCAGCTTAGAAAGCCCCCTTGAAGCTTTCTTT	CASSLESPLEAFF	TRBV7-9	-	TRBJ1-1	-
TGTGCCAGCAGCTTGGGGTTCAGGAACACTGAAGCTTTCTTT	CASSLGFRNTEAFF	TRBV5-6	-	TRBJ1-1	-
TGTGCCAGCAGTCCAGGGGGAAGGGAGCAGTACTTC	CASSPGGREQYF	TRBV11-3	TRBD1	TRBJ2-7	-
TGTGCCAGCAGTTTATTTCGGGGACGGTACGAGCAGTACTTC	CASSLFRGRYEQYF	TRBV27	-	TRBJ2-7	-
TGTGCCAGCAGTTATATCCAGGGGGGAACTGAAGCTTTCTTT	CASSYIQGGTEAFF	TRBV6-6	TRBD1	TRBJ1-1	-
TGTGCCAGCCCCTCGGGACAGGGGGCGAGTAATGAGCAGTTCTTC	CASPSGQGASNEQFF	TRBV2	TRBD1	TRBJ2-1	-
TGTGCCAGCAGTGAATATGAGGGGCTCGGAGCTTTCTTT	CASSEYEGLGAFF	TRBV6-1	-	TRBJ1-1	few
TGTGCTAGCAGCGCCTTCCGGGACAGGGTTGCGGCCAACGTCCTGACTTTC	CASSAFRDRVAANVLTF	TRBV7-7	TRBD1	TRBJ2-6	-